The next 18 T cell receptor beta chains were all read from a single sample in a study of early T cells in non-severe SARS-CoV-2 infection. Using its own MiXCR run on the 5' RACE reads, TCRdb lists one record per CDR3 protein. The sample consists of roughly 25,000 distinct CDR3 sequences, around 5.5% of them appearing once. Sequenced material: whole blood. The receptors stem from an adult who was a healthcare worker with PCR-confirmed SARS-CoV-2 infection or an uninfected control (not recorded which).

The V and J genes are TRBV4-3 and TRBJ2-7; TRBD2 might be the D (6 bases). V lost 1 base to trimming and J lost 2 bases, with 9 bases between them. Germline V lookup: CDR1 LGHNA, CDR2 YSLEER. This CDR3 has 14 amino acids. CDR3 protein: CASSQGRGAYEQYF. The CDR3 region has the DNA TGCGCCAGCAGCCAAGGGAGGGGTGCCTACGAGCAGTACTTC.

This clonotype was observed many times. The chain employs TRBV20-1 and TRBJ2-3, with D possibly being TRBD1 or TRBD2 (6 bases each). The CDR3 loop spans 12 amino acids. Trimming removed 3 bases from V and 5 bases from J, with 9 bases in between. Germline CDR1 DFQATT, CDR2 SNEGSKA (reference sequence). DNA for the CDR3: TGCAGTGCTAGCGAGGGGGGAGATACGCAGTATTTT. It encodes CSASEGGDTQYF.

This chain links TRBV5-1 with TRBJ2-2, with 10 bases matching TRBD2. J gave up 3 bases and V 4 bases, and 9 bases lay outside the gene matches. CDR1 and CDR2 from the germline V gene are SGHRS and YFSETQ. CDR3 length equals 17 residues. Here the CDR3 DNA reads TGCGCCAGCAGCCCGAGCCTAGCGGGGGATTACACCGGGGAGCTGTTTTTT. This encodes CASSPSLAGDYTGELFF.

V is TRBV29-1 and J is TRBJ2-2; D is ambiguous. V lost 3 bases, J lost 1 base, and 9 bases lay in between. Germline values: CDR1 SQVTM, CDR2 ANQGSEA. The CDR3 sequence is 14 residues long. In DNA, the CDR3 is TGCAGCGTTGATAACGCGAGGAACACCGGGGAGCTGTTTTTT. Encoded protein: CSVDNARNTGELFF.

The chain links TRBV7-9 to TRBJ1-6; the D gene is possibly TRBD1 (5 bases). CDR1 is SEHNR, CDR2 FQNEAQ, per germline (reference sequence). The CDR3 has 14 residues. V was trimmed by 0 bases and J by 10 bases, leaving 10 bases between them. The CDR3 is CASSLAGDDSPLHF. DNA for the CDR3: TGTGCCAGCAGCTTAGCAGGGGACGACTCACCCCTCCACTTT. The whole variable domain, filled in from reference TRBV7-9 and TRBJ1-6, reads DTGVSQNPRHKITKRGQNVTFRCDPISEHNRLYWYRQTLGQGPEFLTYFQNEAQLEKSRLLSDRFSAERPKGSFSTLEIQRTEQGDSAMYLCASSLAGDDSPLHFGNGTRLTVT.

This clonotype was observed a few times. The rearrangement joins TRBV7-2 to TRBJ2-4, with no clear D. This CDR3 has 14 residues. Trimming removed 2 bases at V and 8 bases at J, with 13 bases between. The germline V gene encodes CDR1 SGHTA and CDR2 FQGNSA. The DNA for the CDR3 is TGTGCCAGCAGCTTAATGTTGGGTGATCACATTCAGTACTTC. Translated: CASSLMLGDHIQYF.

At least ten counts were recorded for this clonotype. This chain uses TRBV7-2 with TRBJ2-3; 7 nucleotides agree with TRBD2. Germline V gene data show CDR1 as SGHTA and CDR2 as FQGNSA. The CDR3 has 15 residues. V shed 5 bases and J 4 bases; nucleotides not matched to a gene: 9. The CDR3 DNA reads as TGTGCCAGCAGCCCGGGACTACGCCGACCAGATACGCAGTATTTT. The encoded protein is CASSPGLRRPDTQYF.

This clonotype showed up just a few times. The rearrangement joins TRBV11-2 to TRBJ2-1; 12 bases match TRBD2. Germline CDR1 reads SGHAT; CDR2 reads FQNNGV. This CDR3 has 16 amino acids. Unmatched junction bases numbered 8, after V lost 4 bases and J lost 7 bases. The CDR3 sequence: CASSSRLAGAGNEQFF. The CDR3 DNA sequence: TGTGCCAGCAGCTCCCGACTAGCGGGGGCAGGGAATGAGCAGTTCTTC. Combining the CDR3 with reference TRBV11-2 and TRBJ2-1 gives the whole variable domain EAGVAQSPRYKIIEKRQSVAFWCNPISGHATLYWYQQILGQGPKLLIQFQNNGVVDDSQLPKDRFSAERLKGVDSTLKIQPAKLEDSAVYLCASSSRLAGAGNEQFFGPGTRLTVL.

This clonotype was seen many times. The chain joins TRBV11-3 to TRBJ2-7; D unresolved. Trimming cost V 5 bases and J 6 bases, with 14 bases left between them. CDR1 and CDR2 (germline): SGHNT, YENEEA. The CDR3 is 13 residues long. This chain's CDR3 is CASSPSGLGEQYF. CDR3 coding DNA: TGTGCCAGCAGCCCGAGTGGTTTAGGCGAGCAGTACTTC.

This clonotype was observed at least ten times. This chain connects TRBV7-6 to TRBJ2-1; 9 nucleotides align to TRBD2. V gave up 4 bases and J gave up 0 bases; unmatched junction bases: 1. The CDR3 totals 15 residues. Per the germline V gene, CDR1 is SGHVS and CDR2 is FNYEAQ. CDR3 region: CASSSSGASYNEQFF. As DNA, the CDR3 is TGTGCCAGCAGCTCTAGCGGGGCCTCCTACAATGAGCAGTTCTTC.

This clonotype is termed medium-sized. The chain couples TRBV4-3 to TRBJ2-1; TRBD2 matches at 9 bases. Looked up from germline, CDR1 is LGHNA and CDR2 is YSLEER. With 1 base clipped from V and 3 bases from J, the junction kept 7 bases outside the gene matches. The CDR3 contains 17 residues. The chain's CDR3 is CASSQGSAGGDYNEQFF. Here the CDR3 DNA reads TGCGCCAGCAGCCAAGGGAGCGCGGGGGGGGACTACAATGAGCAGTTCTTC.

CDR3 sequence (DNA): TGTGCCAGCTCACCAGACAGGGTACAGACCCAGTACTTC. Protein product: CASSPDRVQTQYF. V is TRBV18 and J is TRBJ2-5; 7 bases agree with TRBD1. Looked up from germline, CDR1 is KGHSH and CDR2 is LQKENI. The junction had 3 bases not matched to a gene; V was cut back by 2 bases and J by 6 bases. The CDR3 runs 13 residues.

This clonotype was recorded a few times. CDR3 sequence reads: CASRLAGGPYEQYF. CDR3 coding DNA: TGTGCCAGCAGGTTAGCGGGGGGGCCTTACGAGCAGTACTTC. The chain couples TRBV6-1 to TRBJ2-7; TRBD2 aligns across 11 bases. J was trimmed by 4 bases and V by 6 bases; bases with no gene match: 5. This CDR3 region has 14 residues. The V gene's germline CDR1 is MNHNS and CDR2 SASEGT.

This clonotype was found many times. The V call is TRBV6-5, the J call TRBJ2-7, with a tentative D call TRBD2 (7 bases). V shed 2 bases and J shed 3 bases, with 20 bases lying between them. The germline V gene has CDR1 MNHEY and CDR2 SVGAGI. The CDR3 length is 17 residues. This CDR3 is CASSYRGALNALYEQYF. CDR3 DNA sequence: TGTGCCAGCAGTTACCGGGGGGCTCTAAACGCCCTCTACGAGCAGTACTTC.

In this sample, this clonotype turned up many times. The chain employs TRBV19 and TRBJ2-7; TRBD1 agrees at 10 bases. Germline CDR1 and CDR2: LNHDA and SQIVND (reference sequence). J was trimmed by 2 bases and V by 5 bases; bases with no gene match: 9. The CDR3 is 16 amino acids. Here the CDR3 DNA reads TGTGCCAGTAGTCCACGGGACAGGGGAAGAACCTACGAGCAGTACTTC. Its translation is CASSPRDRGRTYEQYF.

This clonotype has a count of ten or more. CDR3 nucleotide sequence: TGTGCCAGCTCACCAGTCGGCACTGAAGCTTTCTTT. Protein product: CASSPVGTEAFF. The chain has TRBV18 and TRBJ1-1; D unresolved. Germline CDR1 KGHSH, CDR2 LQKENI. This CDR3 has 12 residues. V lost 2 bases to trimming and J lost 4 bases, with 5 bases between them.

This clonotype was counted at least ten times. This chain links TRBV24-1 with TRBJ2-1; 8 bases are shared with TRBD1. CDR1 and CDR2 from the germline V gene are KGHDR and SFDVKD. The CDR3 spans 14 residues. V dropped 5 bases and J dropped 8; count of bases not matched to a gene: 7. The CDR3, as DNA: TGTGCCACCAGTGGCAGGGGGCGTTTCCATGAGCAGTTCTTC. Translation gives CATSGRGRFHEQFF.

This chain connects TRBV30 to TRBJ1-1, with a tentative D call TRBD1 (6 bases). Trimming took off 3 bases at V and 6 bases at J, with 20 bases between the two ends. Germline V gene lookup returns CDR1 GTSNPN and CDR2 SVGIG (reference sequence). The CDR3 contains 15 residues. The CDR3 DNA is TGTGCCTGGAGACCAAGGACAGATGTAATAGCTGAAGCTTTCTTT. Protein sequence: CAWRPRTDVIAEAFF. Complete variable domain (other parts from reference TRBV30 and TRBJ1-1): SQTIHQWPATLVQPVGSPLSLECTVEGTSNPNLYWYRQAAGRGLQLLFYSVGIGQISSEVPQNLSASRPQDRQFILSSKKLLLSDSGFYLCAWRPRTDVIAEAFFGQGTRLTVV.